What follows is one T cell receptor beta chain and its context. Its target is not known. Template switching added a universal primer binding site, and final cDNA carried unique molecular identifiers. TCRdb fed the 5' RACE reads into MiXCR, producing one record per CDR3 protein. The sample includes 1.5 million to 2 million distinct CDR3 sequences, around 29% of them seen just once. The source of the sample is a study of identical twins. General observations from the study: With monozygotic twins, out-of-frame TCR alpha sharing exceeded what models estimated. Beta out-of-frame twin sharing showed a weaker excess. Conclusions were based on cross-sectional statistical analysis, without following the same donors.

The sample was cord blood. The receptor's source is a newborn girl in good health.

The CDR3 nucleotides read TGTGCCAGCAGTTTCACCGGGACAGGGATGGACATTCAGTACTTC. This gives the protein CASSFTGTGMDIQYF. The V call is TRBV28, the J call TRBJ2-7; 9 bases line up with TRBD1. The DNA matches TRBJ2-4 better at its end, which makes the J call doubtful. CDR3 length: 15 residues. In germline, CDR1 is MDHEN, CDR2 SYDVKM.